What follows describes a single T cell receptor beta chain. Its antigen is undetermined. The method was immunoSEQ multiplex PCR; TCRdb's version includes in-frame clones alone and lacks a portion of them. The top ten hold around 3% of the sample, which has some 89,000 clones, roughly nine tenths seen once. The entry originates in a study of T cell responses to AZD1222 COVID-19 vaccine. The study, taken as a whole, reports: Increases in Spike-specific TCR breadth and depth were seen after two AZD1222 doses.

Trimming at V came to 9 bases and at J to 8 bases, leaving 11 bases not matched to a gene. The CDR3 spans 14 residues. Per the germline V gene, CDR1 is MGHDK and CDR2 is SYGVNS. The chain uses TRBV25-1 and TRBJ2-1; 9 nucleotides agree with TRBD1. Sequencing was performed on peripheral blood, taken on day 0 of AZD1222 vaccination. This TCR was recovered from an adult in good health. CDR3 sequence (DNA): TGTGCCAGTTCCGCGGACAGGGGTTTCGATGAGCAGTTCTTC. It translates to CASSADRGFDEQFF.